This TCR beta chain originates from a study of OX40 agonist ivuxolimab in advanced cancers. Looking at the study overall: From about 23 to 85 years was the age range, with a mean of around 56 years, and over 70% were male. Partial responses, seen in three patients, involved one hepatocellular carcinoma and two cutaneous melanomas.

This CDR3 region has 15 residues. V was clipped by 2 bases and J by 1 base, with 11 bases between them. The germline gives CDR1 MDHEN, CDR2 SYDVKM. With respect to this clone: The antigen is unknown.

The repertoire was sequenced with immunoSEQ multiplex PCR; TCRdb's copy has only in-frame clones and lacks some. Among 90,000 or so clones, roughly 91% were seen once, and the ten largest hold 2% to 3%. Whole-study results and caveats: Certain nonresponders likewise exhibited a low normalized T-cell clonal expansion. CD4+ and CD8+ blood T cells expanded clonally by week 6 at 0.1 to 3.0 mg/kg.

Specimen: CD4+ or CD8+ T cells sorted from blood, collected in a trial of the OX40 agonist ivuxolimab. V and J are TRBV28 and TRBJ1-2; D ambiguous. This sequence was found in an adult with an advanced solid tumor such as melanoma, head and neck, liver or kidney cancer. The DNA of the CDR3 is TGTGCCAGCAGTTTAACTCAGCCCCTTAACTATGGCTACACCTTC. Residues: CASSLTQPLNYGYTF.